This TCR beta chain was profiled in a study of vaccination and CD4 T cells after COVID-19. About the research overall: In culture, cells were exposed to overlapping spike peptides from SARS-CoV-2, HCoV-NL63, HCoV-OC43 and HCoV-229E.

Treatment in this sample: approximately nine-day PBMC culture with coronavirus spike peptide pools or control peptides (ViraFEST assay). From germline, CDR1 is SGHTA and CDR2 FQGNSA. The V end lost 5 bases, the J end lost 3 bases, and 19 bases lay between the germline ends. CDR3 length equals 16 residues. Researchers used the Oncomine TCR Beta short-read assay to sequence DNA from cultured CD4+ T cells. One entry per CDR3 protein, called by TCRdb with MiXCR from the PCR reads. This table has some 15,000 distinct CDR3 sequences, 25% to 40% appearing once. As for this clonotype: Its specificity is unknown.

The rearrangement links TRBV7-2 to TRBJ1-1; no clear D. Source: CD4+ T cells from blood, cultured in vitro, taken after SARS-CoV-2 vaccination. This clonotype was obtained from a human donor who had recovered from COVID-19. Written as DNA, the CDR3 is TGTGCCAGCAGCCAAGATGTTCCGGGTGGGGACACTGAAGCTTTCTTT. Its protein is CASSQDVPGGDTEAFF.